This record covers a single T cell receptor beta chain. Its binding antigen is unknown. No much larger clone exists at a distance of one base, and base qualities are not known. The sample is drawn from a study of blood T cell repertoires in COVID-19 (dated by TCRdb to about 2020). In the study overall: Collaborator samples came from the United States, Italy and Spain and covered acute and convalescent phases of COVID-19. Where available, HLA class I and class II types were obtained from metadata supplied by the sample provider rather than from assay-based typing. A freely available public database, intended as a resource for researchers studying the immune response to SARS-CoV-2, is where the repertoires were released. Samples were obtained from the ongoing ImmuneRACE study (first 160 participants) and from 1,254 subjects provided by 6 global collaborators. Deeply sampled blood TCRbeta repertoires from subjects exposed to, actively infected with, or recovered from COVID-19 were included in the dataset. Sample metadata almost always included a de-identified subject ID, COVID-19 status, age in years and sex. The material from the prospective study consisted of cDNA or gDNA derived from T cells, B-cell-depleted T cells, or PBMCs. What the study reported, not specific to this receptor: The quantity of clinical and demographic metadata differed by source and by participant and was supplied without curation.

TCRbeta CDR3 regions were amplified from genomic DNA using the immunoSEQ Assay, a bias-controlled multiplex PCR. The authors' pipeline ran thus. Nucleated cell counts per sample were estimated from amplification of reference gene primers within the assay. To quantify the absolute abundance of each unique TCRbeta CDR3 rearrangement, sequence reads were collapsed and filtered. Productive Simpson clonality was computed per sample as the square root of Simpson's diversity index over productive rearrangements. TCRdb's version of the immuneACCESS table is confined to in-frame rearrangements and falls short of the full clone set. An unresolved V gene accounts for under half of the shortfall where checked; the remainder is of unknown origin. V and J calls and clone size are those listed in that table; D and trimming were worked out from the DNA. The sample table contains around 250,000 clones; only one count was recorded for around 88% of them. The ten largest clones represent approximately 5.9% of the sample.

Collaborating institutions collected whole blood in K2EDTA tubes following their own protocols. For TCRbeta analysis, collaborator samples were shipped as frozen whole blood, as isolated PBMCs, or as DNA extracted from either sample type. CDR1 and CDR2 are read off the germline V gene as MNHEY and SVGAGI. Trimming leaves V shorter by 0 bases and J shorter by 4 bases, with the junction holding 6 bases beyond the gene matches. The CDR3 holds 15 amino acids from the cysteine to the phenylalanine. Of all the DNA, just the CDR3 is kept, 45 bases in frame from base 1. This chain is built from TRBV6-5 and TRBJ2-7; the central 7 bases match TRBD1. The clonotype originates from a man aged 80 or over with acute or convalescent COVID-19. Specimen: peripheral blood. The nucleotides are TGTGCCAGCAGTTACTCCGCCCAGGGGGTGTACGAGCAGTACTTC. This codes for CASSYSAQGVYEQYF.